This T cell receptor (beta chain) stems from a study of Tregs in tolerant kidney transplant recipients. The germline V gene has CDR1 SGHTA and CDR2 FQGNSA. The CDR3 is made up of 15 amino acids. Trimming took 4 bases from V and 10 from J; bases not matched to a gene: 8. Sequencing was performed with immunoSEQ multiplex PCR; in TCRdb, only in-frame clones are kept and a portion is missing. Of 75,000 to 80,000 clones in the sample, more than 85% were seen once. This specimen consisted of Tregs from blood, obtained before the transplant. The rearrangement joins TRBV7-2 to TRBJ2-1; TRBD2 matches 12 bases. The clonotype originates from a human donor who received a combined kidney and bone marrow transplant. In nucleotides, the CDR3 is TGTGCCAGCAGCTACAGACTAGCGGGGGCTAGAGAGCAGTTCTTC. It translates to CASSYRLAGAREQFF.